These T cell receptor beta chains were read from a single sample in a study of PD-L1 blockade in urothelial cancer. The assay was immunoSEQ multiplex PCR, and TCRdb's table has in-frame clones only and misses some. The sample lists tens of thousands of clones, around 87% occurring once. The sequenced sample was PBMCs, obtained around atezolizumab (anti-PD-L1) treatment. Receptors were obtained from a man between 60 and 75 years old with urothelial cancer. CDR3s include the opening cysteine and the closing phenylalanine or tryptophan. A D gene is named only where the DNA matches it firmly. Clone size, where shown, is once, few, many, or a class for clones that have expanded.

once,TRBJ2-5,.,TRBV23-1,CASLRGGAETQYF,TGCGCCAGCTTACGAGGAGGGGCAGAGACCCAGTACTTC
.,TRBJ2-3,TRBD2,TRBV6-5,CASTVTGLALDTQYF,TGTGCCAGCACCGTCACGGGACTAGCGTTGGATACGCAGTATTTT
.,TRBJ2-7,.,TRBV29-1,CSVDDGTYEQYF,TGCAGCGTTGATGACGGGACCTACGAGCAGTACTTC
.,TRBJ2-7,.,TRBV11-2,CASSYLIRGSYEQYF,TGTGCCAGCAGCTATTTAATCCGGGGCTCCTACGAGCAGTACTTC
.,TRBJ1-2,.,TRBV7-2,CASSEYSYGYTF,TGTGCCAGCAGCGAATACAGCTATGGCTACACCTTC
.,TRBJ2-2,.,TRBV11-2,CASSFATGTGELFF,TGTGCCAGCAGCTTTGCCACAGGGACCGGGGAGCTGTTTTTT
.,TRBJ2-5,TRBD2,TRBV10-3,CAIRGQTSGNGETQYF,TGTGCCATCAGAGGTCAGACTAGCGGGAATGGAGAGACCCAGTACTTC
.,TRBJ1-2,.,TRBV30,CAWTPWGGRGYTF,TGTGCCTGGACCCCGTGGGGGGGACGTGGCTACACCTTC
.,TRBJ1-1,TRBD1,TRBV19,CASSQTGGTEAFF,TGTGCCAGTAGCCAGACAGGGGGCACTGAAGCTTTCTTT
.,TRBJ1-4,TRBD1,TRBV13,CASSRPGTGPNEKLFF,TGTGCCAGCAGCAGACCCGGGACAGGGCCTAATGAAAAACTGTTTTTT
.,TRBJ2-7,.,TRBV4-1,CASSQKVDRDSYEQYF,TGCGCCAGCAGCCAGAAGGTCGACCGGGATTCCTACGAGCAGTACTTC
.,TRBJ2-7,.,TRBV5-4,CASSLGGRADHEQYF,TGTGCCAGCAGCTTGGGCGGCAGGGCGGACCACGAGCAGTACTTC
.,TRBJ2-1,TRBD1,TRBV11-2,CASSFYGTAHNEQFF,TGTGCCAGCAGCTTCTACGGGACAGCCCATAATGAGCAGTTCTTC
.,TRBJ2-5,.,TRBV5-1,CASTSRVHQETQYF,TGCGCCAGCACCAGTCGGGTACACCAAGAGACCCAGTACTTC
.,TRBJ2-1,TRBD2,TRBV9,CASSAGLADNEQFF,TGTGCCAGCAGCGCGGGACTAGCGGACAATGAGCAGTTCTTC
.,TRBJ2-5,TRBD1,TRBV5-6,CASSWDRETQYF,TGTGCCAGCAGCTGGGACAGAGAGACCCAGTACTTC
.,TRBJ1-1,.,TRBV7-8,CASSLATGMNTEAFF,TGTGCCAGCAGCTTAGCCACAGGGATGAACACTGAAGCTTTCTTT
.,TRBJ1-5,.,TRBV7-2,CASSPGWGRNQPQHF,TGTGCCAGCAGCCCGGGTTGGGGGCGCAATCAGCCCCAGCATTTT
.,TRBJ1-4,TRBD1,TRBV5-8,CASSSLGETGDEKLFF,TGTGCCAGCAGCTCGTTGGGAGAGACAGGGGATGAAAAACTGTTTTTT
.,TRBJ2-3,.,TRBV5-6,CASSAGNTQYF,TGTGCCAGCAGCGCCGGGAATACGCAGTATTTT
once,TRBJ1-1,.,TRBV18,CASSPRTVNTEAFF,TGTGCCAGCTCACCACGGACAGTGAACACTGAAGCTTTCTTT
once,TRBJ2-5,.,TRBV9,CASSVGDNQETQYF,TGTGCCAGCAGCGTAGGGGACAATCAAGAGACCCAGTACTTC
.,TRBJ2-1,TRBD2,TRBV10-2,CASSMGLAGGSYNEQFF,TGCGCCAGCAGTATGGGGCTAGCGGGAGGTTCCTACAATGAGCAGTTCTTC
few,TRBJ2-7,TRBD2,TRBV28,CASSLRGSGSVNTYEQYF,TGTGCCAGCAGCCTCCGAGGTAGCGGGAGTGTAAACACCTACGAGCAGTACTTC
.,TRBJ2-6,TRBD2,TRBV9,CASSPRTSGGLFSGANVLTF,TGTGCCAGCAGCCCCCGGACTAGCGGGGGATTATTCTCTGGGGCCAACGTCCTGACTTTC
.,TRBJ2-1,.,TRBV30,CAWSILRYNEQFF,TGTGCCTGGAGTATCCTCCGGTACAATGAGCAGTTCTTC
.,TRBJ2-3,.,TRBV7-2,CASSLRVSDTQYF,TGTGCCAGCAGCTTGCGGGTTTCAGATACGCAGTATTTT
.,TRBJ2-7,TRBD2,TRBV30,CAWGAGTSGSYEQYF,TGTGCCTGGGGCGCCGGGACTAGCGGCTCCTACGAGCAGTACTTC
.,TRBJ2-1,TRBD2,TRBV5-1,CASSLVTSGRGNEQFF,TGCGCCAGCAGCTTGGTGACTAGCGGGAGGGGAAATGAGCAGTTCTTC
.,TRBJ1-2,.,TRBV7-2,CASSSSAASSNYGYTF,TGTGCCAGCAGCTCATCAGCGGCAAGCTCTAACTATGGCTACACCTTC
.,TRBJ1-5,.,TRBV7-2,CASNEGLNQPQHF,TGTGCCAGCAATGAGGGACTCAATCAGCCCCAGCATTTT
.,TRBJ2-7,.,TRBV5-4,CASSLASEPPYEQYF,TGTGCCAGCAGCCTAGCCAGCGAACCCCCCTACGAGCAGTACTTC
.,TRBJ1-2,.,TRBV5-1,CASSLTAANYGYTF,TGCGCCAGCAGCTTGACAGCAGCTAACTATGGCTACACCTTC
.,TRBJ2-2,TRBD2,TRBV4-1,CASSAGGPPGELFF,TGCGCCAGCAGTGCGGGGGGGCCTCCCGGGGAGCTGTTTTTT
.,TRBJ1-2,.,TRBV30,CAWSVFSGGYTF,TGTGCCTGGAGTGTCTTTTCGGGTGGCTACACCTTC
.,TRBJ2-2,TRBD2,TRBV30,CAWGRLRTSGIPPGELFF,TGTGCCTGGGGGCGGCTTCGGACTAGCGGGATTCCCCCCGGGGAGCTGTTTTTT
few,TRBJ2-7,.,TRBV19,CASSHRAVNEQYF,TGTGCCAGTTCCCACAGGGCGGTGAACGAGCAGTACTTC
.,TRBJ2-2,TRBD1,TRBV23-1,CASSQGTGLYTGELFF,TGCGCCAGCAGTCAAGGGACAGGGTTATACACCGGGGAGCTGTTTTTT
few,TRBJ1-1,TRBD1,TRBV2,CASSKGAESTEAFF,TGTGCCAGCAGTAAGGGGGCAGAGAGCACTGAAGCTTTCTTT
.,TRBJ1-5,.,TRBV5-1,CASSSGGSNQPQHF,TGCGCCAGCAGCTCGGGGGGCAGCAATCAGCCCCAGCATTTT